The clone carrying this T cell receptor (beta chain) was counted ten times or more. The antigen is undetermined. In TCRdb, the 5' RACE reads were re-called with MiXCR into one record per CDR3 protein. The data contain a few hundred thousand distinct CDR3 sequences, over 11% of them singletons. The record originates from a study of identical twins. The length of the CDR3 is 18 residues. V was shortened by 5 bases and J by 5 bases, with 25 bases between the two germline ends. The V gene's germline CDR1 is SGHNT and CDR2 YENEEA. General study findings and limits: Memory repertoires showed no such pattern, whereas abundant cord blood beta clonotypes carried fewer insertions. Alpha sequences out of frame and shared by twins had excess low generation probability. Excess sharing between twins was weaker in beta out-of-frame sequences. Its conclusions, products of cross-sectional statistical analysis, did not come from following the same donors.

Separately, the same data were catalogued under a study of yellow fever vaccine responses in identical twins.

Specimen: CD4+ T cells sorted from blood. The clonotype originates from a young woman in good health. The V gene is TRBV11-3, the J gene TRBJ2-1, with a tentative D call TRBD2 (7 bases). The CDR3 DNA follows: TGTGCCAGCAGCGCACCCTCTTGGGTTGGGGGGGGCCACAATGAGCAGTTCTTC. This sequence encodes CASSAPSWVGGGHNEQFF. Drawing the rest from reference TRBV11-3 and TRBJ2-1, the complete variable domain is EAGVVQSPRYKIIEKKQPVAFWCNPISGHNTLYWYLQNLGQGPELLIRYENEEAVDDSQLPKDRFSAERLKGVDSTLKIQPAELGDSAVYLCASSAPSWVGGGHNEQFFGPGTRLTVL.